This TCR beta chain derives from a study of CD8+ T cells in alopecia areata (dated by TCRdb to 2016 to 2019). Some background on the complete study: Treated patients were enrolled in an open-label pilot trial of oral tofacitinib, 5 to 10 mg twice daily, for moderate-to-severe alopecia areata. Patients received tofacitinib for 6 to 18 months and were then followed off drug for 6 months to check for delayed response and recurrence. The SALT score, which quantifies the percentage of affected scalp surface area, was used to measure disease severity in treated patients. To study T cell clonal expansion in alopecia areata, the researchers applied high-throughput TCRbeta sequencing to both the C3H/HeJ mouse model and human patients. Scalp tissue and sorted CD4+ and CD8+ peripheral blood T cells from patchy and totalis/universalis alopecia areata patients and from healthy controls were covered by human TCRbeta sequencing. Patients on tofacitinib were biopsied at baseline and after 4 and 24 weeks of treatment, and several of the patients also had a later scalp biopsy. Scalp clonality was compared among normal scalp (n=4), patchy alopecia areata scalp (n=8), and alopecia totalis/universalis scalp (n=8). RNA was extracted with the PAXgene miRNA kit for fixed scalp, the miRNeasy kit for PBMCs, and the RNeasy kit for mouse skin. TCRbeta CDR3 regions were amplified by immunoSEQ multiplex PCR using 35 Vbeta forward and 13 Jbeta reverse primers.

The CDR3 runs 12 amino acids, cysteine and phenylalanine included. Only CDR3 DNA remains: 36 bases, in frame from the first base. Taken from the germline V gene, the CDR1 and CDR2 loops are MDHEN and SYDVKM. Trimming leaves V shorter by 6 bases and J shorter by 4 bases, with the junction holding 2 bases beyond the gene matches. The method behind the library was the immunoSEQ multiplex PCR assay. RNA was extracted from all samples and reverse transcribed into cDNA, which served as template for TCR sequencing. SuperScript III was used for first-strand cDNA synthesis, primed with a 2:1 mix of oligo-dT and random hexamers. A synthetic immune receptor repertoire was used to gauge amplification bias, and whatever bias remained was removed computationally. Regarding the original processing steps: After raw reads were preprocessed to remove errors, the CDR3 was defined following IMGT conventions as running from the conserved cysteine to phenylalanine. Clonality was computed by normalizing Shannon entropy by log2 of the number of productive unique TCRs and subtracting the result from 1. Whether scalp clones were CD4 or CD8 was inferred by matching scalp TCRbeta sequences against CD4 and CD8 repertoires sorted from blood. This immuneACCESS table, as held by TCRdb, lists in-frame sequences with V and J called but not all clones. Of the missing ones, under half trace to an unresolved V gene in checked studies; the others have no known cause. V and J calls and clone size are given by that table; D and trimming were obtained from the DNA. The sample records more than 100,000 clones, 50% to 55% of which are singletons. The top ten clones comprise approximately 0.46% of the sample.

What the research found in general, with its limitations: Many expanded lesional clones persisted in scalp and blood during tofacitinib treatment, which may partly explain relapse after stopping treatment. Unlike mouse skin, where gammadelta T cells dominate, normal human skin contains resident alphabeta T cells that get sequenced too, which complicates analysis of the scalp TCR repertoire. Shared TCR sequences between patients were less evident than in mice, which may be partly attributable to HLA diversity in the patient population. Tofacitinib significantly lowered scalp clonality and the number of expanded CD8+ clones among the top 100 scalp clones. The treated cohort was small, with a single nonresponder, so links between baseline CD8+ expansion and response need larger studies. Lesional scalp, especially in alopecia totalis/universalis, showed higher clonality and more expanded CD8+ clones than normal scalp, suggesting antigenic drive.

This specimen's time point label, per the study, means: roughly 27 days on oral tofacitinib. This specimen's treatment or condition label, interpreted: oral pan-JAK inhibitor, 5-10 mg twice daily. Peripheral blood and lesional scalp punch biopsies were obtained from patients with alopecia areata. PBMCs were separated by density centrifugation and stained for CD3, CD4 and CD8, after which CD4+ and CD8+ T cells were sorted on a FACSAria. About this clone itself: The antigen this receptor binds is unknown. No base quality values were provided; no much bigger clone lies one nucleotide off.

The TCR was taken from a human donor with alopecia areata. The rearranged chain carries TRBV28 and TRBJ1-2, with 7 bases matching TRBD1. The sequencing used CD4+ T cells sorted from blood, collected at week 4, from a patient treated with tofacitinib. CDR3 sequence: CASSGTVYGYTF. The DNA sequence is given as TGTGCCAGCAGCGGGACAGTCTATGGCTACACCTTC.